This TCR beta chain originates from a study of blood T cell repertoires in COVID-19. Looking at the study overall: Sites in the United States, Italy and Spain provided acute and convalescent COVID-19 samples.

Clones were sequenced by immunoSEQ multiplex PCR, and TCRdb holds only the in-frame ones, with some missing. This table holds over 35,000 clones, about 88% found once. The germline CDR1 and CDR2 sequences are SGHDT and YYEEEE. CDR3 length: 13 residues. Trimming removed 3 bases at V and 3 bases at J, with 7 bases between. The V and J genes are TRBV5-6 and TRBJ2-1; maybe TRBD1 (6 bases). The material sequenced was peripheral blood. The sequence was obtained from a man aged 65 to 79 with active COVID-19. CDR3 DNA sequence: TGTGCCAGCAGCTGGGACAACTACAATGAGCAGTTCTTC. Amino acids: CASSWDNYNEQFF. The full variable domain, rest sourced from reference TRBV5-6 and TRBJ2-1, is DAGVTQSPTHLIKTRGQQVTLRCSPKSGHDTVSWYQQALGQGPQFIFQYYEEEERQRGNFPDRFSGHQFPNYSSELNVNALLLGDSALYLCASSWDNYNEQFFGPGTRLTVL.